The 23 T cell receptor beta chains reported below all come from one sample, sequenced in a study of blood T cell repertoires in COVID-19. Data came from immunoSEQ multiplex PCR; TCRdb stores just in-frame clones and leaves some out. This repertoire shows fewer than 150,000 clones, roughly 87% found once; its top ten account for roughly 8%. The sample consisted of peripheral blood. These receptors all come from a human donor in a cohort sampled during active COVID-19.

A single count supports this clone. CDR3 in amino acids: CASSQGAPTGAGANVLTF. The CDR3 coding sequence is TGCGCCAGCAGCCAAGGGGCCCCGACAGGGGCTGGGGCCAACGTCCTGACTTTC. The rearrangement joins TRBV4-1 to TRBJ2-6; TRBD1 matches at 8 bases. Germline CDR1 and CDR2: MGHRA and YSYEKL. V lost 1 base, J lost 2 bases, and 7 bases stayed unmatched. CDR3 length: 18 residues.

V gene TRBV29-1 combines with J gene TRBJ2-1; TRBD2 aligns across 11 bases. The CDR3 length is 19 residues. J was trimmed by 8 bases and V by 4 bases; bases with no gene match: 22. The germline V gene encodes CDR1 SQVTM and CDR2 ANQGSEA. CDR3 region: CSVGPLTGTSGTWGDEQFF. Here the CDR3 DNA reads TGCAGCGTTGGACCCTTGACAGGGACTAGCGGTACCTGGGGGGATGAGCAGTTCTTC.

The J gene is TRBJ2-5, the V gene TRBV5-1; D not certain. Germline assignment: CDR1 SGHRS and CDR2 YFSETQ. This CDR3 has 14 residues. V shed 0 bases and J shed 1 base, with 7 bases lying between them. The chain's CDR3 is CASSLEVAQETQYF. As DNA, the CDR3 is TGCGCCAGCAGCTTGGAAGTGGCCCAAGAGACCCAGTACTTC.

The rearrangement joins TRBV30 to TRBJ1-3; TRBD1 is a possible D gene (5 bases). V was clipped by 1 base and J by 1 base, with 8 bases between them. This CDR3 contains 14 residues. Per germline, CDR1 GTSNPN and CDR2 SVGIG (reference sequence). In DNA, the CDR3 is TGTGCCTGGAGTGAGGGACTATCTGGAAACACCATATATTTT. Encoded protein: CAWSEGLSGNTIYF.

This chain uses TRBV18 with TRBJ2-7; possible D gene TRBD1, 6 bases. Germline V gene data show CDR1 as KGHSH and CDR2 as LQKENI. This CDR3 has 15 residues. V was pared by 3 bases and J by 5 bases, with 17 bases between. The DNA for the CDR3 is TGTGCCAGCTCACCCAGCAGGGGTAACTATAACGAGCAGTACTTC. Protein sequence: CASSPSRGNYNEQYF.

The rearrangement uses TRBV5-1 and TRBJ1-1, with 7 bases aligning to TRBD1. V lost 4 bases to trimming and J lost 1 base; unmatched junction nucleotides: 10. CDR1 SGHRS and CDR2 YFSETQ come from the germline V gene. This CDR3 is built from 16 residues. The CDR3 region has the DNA TGCGCCAGCAGCCACCGACAGGGTAGGGCGAACACTGAAGCTTTCTTT. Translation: CASSHRQGRANTEAFF.

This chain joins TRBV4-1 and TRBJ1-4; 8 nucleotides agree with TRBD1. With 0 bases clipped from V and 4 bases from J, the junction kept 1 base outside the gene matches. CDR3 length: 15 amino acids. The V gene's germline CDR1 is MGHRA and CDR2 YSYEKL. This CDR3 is CASSQEGQGNEKLFF. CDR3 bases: TGCGCCAGCAGCCAAGAAGGACAGGGTAATGAAAAACTGTTTTTT.

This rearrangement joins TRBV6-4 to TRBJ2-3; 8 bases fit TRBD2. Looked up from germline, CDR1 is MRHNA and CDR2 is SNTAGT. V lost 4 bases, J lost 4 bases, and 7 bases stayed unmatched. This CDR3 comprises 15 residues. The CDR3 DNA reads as TGTGCCAGCAGTGCCGCCGGGGGGGCCGCAGATACGCAGTATTTT. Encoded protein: CASSAAGGAADTQYF.

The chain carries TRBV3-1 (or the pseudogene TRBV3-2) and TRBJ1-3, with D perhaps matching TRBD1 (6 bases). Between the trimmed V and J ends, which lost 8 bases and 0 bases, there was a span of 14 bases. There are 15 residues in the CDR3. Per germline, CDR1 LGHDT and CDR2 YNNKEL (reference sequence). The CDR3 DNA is TGTGCCAGCGCCAATCAGGGACACTCTGGAAACACCATATATTTT. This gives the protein CASANQGHSGNTIYF.

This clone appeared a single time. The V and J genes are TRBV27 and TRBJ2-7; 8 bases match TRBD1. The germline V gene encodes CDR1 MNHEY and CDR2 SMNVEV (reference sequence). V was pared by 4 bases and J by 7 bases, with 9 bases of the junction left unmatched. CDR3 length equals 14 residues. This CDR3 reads CASSSLDRAREQYF. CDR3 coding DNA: TGTGCCAGCAGTTCCCTGGACAGGGCTCGGGAGCAGTACTTC.

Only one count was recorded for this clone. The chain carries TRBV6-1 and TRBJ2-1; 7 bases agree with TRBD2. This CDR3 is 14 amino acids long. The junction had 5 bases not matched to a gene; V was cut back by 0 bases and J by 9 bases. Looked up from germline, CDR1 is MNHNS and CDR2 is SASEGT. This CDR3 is CASSEAAGPSEQFF. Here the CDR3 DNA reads TGTGCCAGCAGTGAAGCAGCGGGACCGAGTGAGCAGTTCTTC.

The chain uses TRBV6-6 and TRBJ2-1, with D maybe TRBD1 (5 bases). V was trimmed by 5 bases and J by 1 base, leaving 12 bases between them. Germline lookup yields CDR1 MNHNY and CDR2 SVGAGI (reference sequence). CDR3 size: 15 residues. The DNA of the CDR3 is TGTGCCAGCAGTCTGACAGAGATTTCCTACAATGAGCAGTTCTTC. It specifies CASSLTEISYNEQFF.

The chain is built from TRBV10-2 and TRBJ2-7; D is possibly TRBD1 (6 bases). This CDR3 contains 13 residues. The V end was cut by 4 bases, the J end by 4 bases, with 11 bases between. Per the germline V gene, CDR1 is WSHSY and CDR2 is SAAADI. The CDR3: CASSGNREYEQYF. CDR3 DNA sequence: TGCGCCAGCAGTGGTAACAGGGAATACGAGCAGTACTTC.

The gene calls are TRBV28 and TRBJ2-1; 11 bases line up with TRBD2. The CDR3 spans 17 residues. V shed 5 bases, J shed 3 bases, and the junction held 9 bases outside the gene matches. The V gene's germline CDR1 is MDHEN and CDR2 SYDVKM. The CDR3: CASSVRLAGIVYNEQFF. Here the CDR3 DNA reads TGTGCCAGCAGTGTTAGACTAGCGGGAATTGTCTACAATGAGCAGTTCTTC.

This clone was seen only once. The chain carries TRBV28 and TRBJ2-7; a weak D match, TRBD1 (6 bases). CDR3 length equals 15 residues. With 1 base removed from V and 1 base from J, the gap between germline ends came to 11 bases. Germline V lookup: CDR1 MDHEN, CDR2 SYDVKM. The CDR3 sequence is CASSLSGQNSYEQYF. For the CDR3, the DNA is TGTGCCAGCAGTTTATCAGGACAGAATTCCTACGAGCAGTACTTC.

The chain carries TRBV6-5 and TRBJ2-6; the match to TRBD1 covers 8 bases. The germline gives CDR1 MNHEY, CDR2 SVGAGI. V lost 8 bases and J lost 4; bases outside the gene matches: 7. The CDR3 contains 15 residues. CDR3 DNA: TGTGCCAGCGGGACAGGCTCAGCCGGGGCCAACGTCCTGACTTTC. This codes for CASGTGSAGANVLTF.

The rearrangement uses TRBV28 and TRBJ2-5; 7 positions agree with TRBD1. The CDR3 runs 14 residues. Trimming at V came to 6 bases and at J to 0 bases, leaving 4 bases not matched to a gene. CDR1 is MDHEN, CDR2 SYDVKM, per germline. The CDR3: CASRPGQNQETQYF. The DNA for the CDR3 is TGTGCCAGCAGACCGGGACAGAACCAAGAGACCCAGTACTTC.

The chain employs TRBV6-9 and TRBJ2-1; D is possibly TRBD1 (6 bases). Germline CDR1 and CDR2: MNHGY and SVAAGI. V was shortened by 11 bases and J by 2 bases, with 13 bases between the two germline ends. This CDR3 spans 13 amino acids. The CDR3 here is CAGAGAPYNEQFF. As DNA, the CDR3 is TGTGCCGGGGCAGGGGCCCCCTACAATGAGCAGTTCTTC.

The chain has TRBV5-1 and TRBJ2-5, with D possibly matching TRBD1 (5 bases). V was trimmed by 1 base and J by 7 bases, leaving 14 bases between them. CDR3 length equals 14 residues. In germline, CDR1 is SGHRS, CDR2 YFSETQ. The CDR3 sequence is CASSLTYQGGTQYF. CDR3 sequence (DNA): TGCGCCAGCAGCTTGACGTATCAGGGTGGGACCCAGTACTTC.

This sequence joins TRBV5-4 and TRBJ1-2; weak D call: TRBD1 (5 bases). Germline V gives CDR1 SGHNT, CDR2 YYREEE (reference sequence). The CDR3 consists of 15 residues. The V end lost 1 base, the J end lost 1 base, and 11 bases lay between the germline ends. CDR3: CASSLSAGNNYGYTF. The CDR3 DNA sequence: TGTGCCAGCAGCTTGTCGGCAGGGAATAACTATGGCTACACCTTC.

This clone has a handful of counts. The DNA of the CDR3 is TGTGCCAGCAGCTTCATTACCGGGACAGATCTTAACTATGGCTACACCTTC. Translation: CASSFITGTDLNYGYTF. This rearrangement joins TRBV7-8 to TRBJ1-2, with 7 bases lining up with TRBD1. The trim removed 3 bases at V and 1 base at J, leaving 11 bases unmatched. Germline lookup yields CDR1 SGHVS and CDR2 FQNEAQ. The CDR3 loop spans 17 amino acids.

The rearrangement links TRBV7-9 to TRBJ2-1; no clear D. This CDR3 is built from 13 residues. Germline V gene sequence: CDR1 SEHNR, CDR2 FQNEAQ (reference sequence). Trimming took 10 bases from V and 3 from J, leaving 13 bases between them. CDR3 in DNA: TGTGCCACTAACCCCGCTGGCTACAATGAGCAGTTCTTC. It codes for CATNPAGYNEQFF.

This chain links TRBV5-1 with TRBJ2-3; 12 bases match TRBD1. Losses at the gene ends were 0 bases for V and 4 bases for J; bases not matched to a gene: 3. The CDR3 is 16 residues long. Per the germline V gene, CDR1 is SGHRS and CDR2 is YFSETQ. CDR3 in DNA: TGCGCCAGCAGCTTGGTAGGGACAGGGGGCCCAGATACGCAGTATTTT. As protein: CASSLVGTGGPDTQYF. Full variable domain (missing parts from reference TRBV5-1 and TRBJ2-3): KAGVTQTPRYLIKTRGQQVTLSCSPISGHRSVSWYQQTPGQGLQFLFEYFSETQRNKGNFPGRFSGRQFSNSRSEMNVSTLELGDSALYLCASSLVGTGGPDTQYFGPGTRLTVL.